Listed below are T cell receptor beta chains from one sample, sequenced in a study of cytomegalovirus exposure and HLA in healthy donors. Clones were read by immunoSEQ multiplex PCR, and TCRdb kept only the in-frame ones, dropping some. This sample has about 82,000 clones, with roughly 93% found just once. Sequenced material: PBMCs. These receptor sequences come from a man in his late teens or twenties in good health and CMV-seronegative. CDR3s include the opening cysteine and the closing phenylalanine or tryptophan. Fields, in order: D gene, clone size, J gene, V gene, CDR3 DNA, CDR3 protein. The D gene is left open where the match is weak. Some rows mark clone size as missing; the rest say once, few, many or name a class of expanded clone.

- few TRBJ2-2 TRBV27 TGTGCCTGCTTTGACATGGACACCGGGGAGCTGTTTTTT CACFDMDTGELFF
TRBD1 - TRBJ1-2 TRBV18 TGTGCCAGCTCGGAGGACAGGTCTAACTATGGCTACACCTTC CASSEDRSNYGYTF
- - TRBJ2-7 TRBV4-2 TGTGCCAGCAGCCAAGGAACAGGGCCCGGACAGTACGAGCAGTACTTC CASSQGTGPGQYEQYF
TRBD2 - TRBJ2-3 TRBV5-1 TGCGCCAGCAGCTTTCGACTAGCGGGGGGCACAGATACGCAGTATTTT CASSFRLAGGTDTQYF
TRBD2 - TRBJ2-7 TRBV10-3 TGTGCCATCAGCATAGCGGGAGGGCCGGGAGAGCAGTACTTC CAISIAGGPGEQYF
- - TRBJ1-2 TRBV27 TGTGCCAGCAGTTTGATCGCGGGGTACTATGGCTACACCTTC CASSLIAGYYGYTF
- - TRBJ1-3 TRBV5-4 TGTGCCAGCAGCTTCCCAGGGAAAGGAAACACCATATATTTT CASSFPGKGNTIYF
- - TRBJ1-5 TRBV6-1 TGTGCCAGCAGTGCCACAGGGATTAGCAATCAGCCCCAGCATTTT CASSATGISNQPQHF
TRBD2 - TRBJ2-7 TRBV11-2 TGTGCCAGCAGCGGGGAGACTAGCGCCCGCTACGAGCAGTACTTC CASSGETSARYEQYF
- - TRBJ1-2 TRBV18 TGTGCCAGCTCACCATTGAGGGACACCGACTATGGCTACACCTTC CASSPLRDTDYGYTF
TRBD1 - TRBJ2-2 TRBV4-1 TGCGCCAGCAGCCAAGAGATCCCCAGGACAGGAACGCGAAGATGGACCGGGGAGCTGTTTTTT CASSQEIPRTGTRRWTGELFF
- - TRBJ1-2 TRBV4-1 TGCGCCAGCAGCCAAGATTCCCGGGTGCACTATGGCTACACCTTC CASSQDSRVHYGYTF
- - TRBJ2-6 TRBV11-2 TGTGCCAGCAGCTTCACAGGGAACTGGGGGGCCAACGTCCTGACTTTC CASSFTGNWGANVLTF
TRBD1 - TRBJ1-2 TRBV7-9 TGTGCCAGCACCTTGGGGGACAGGCTAGAGATCGCGGCCTTTTTC CASTLGDRLEIAAFF
- - TRBJ2-7 TRBV5-1 TGCGCCAGCAGCTTACAGGAATCCGAGCAGTACTTC CASSLQESEQYF
- - TRBJ2-7 TRBV5-1 TGCGCCAGCAGTCAATCCAGTCTTCACTACGAGCAGTACTTC CASSQSSLHYEQYF
TRBD1 - TRBJ1-5 TRBV2 TGTGCCAGCAGTGATAGTCGGGGACAGGGACGCCAGCCCCAGCATTTT CASSDSRGQGRQPQHF
- - TRBJ2-7 TRBV19 TGTGCCAGTAGTCGAACACAGGCAAGCTCCTACGAGCAGTACTTC CASSRTQASSYEQYF
TRBD2 - TRBJ2-7 TRBV5-8 TGTGCCAGCAGCTTGGCGCTAGCGGGAACCTCCTACGAGCAGTACTTC CASSLALAGTSYEQYF
TRBD1 - TRBJ2-3 TRBV5-1 TGCGCCAGCAGCTTGGCCGGACAGGGGAATTTTGATACGCAGTATTTT CASSLAGQGNFDTQYF
TRBD2 - TRBJ2-7 TRBV11-2 TGTGCCAGCAGCTTCTCTATGGGGGGGGTCTGGGAGCAGTACTTC CASSFSMGGVWEQYF
TRBD1 - TRBJ1-1 TRBV2 TGTGCCAGCAGTCCTGAGACAGGGTTTGGGAACACTGAAGCTTTCTTT CASSPETGFGNTEAFF
TRBD1 - TRBJ1-6 TRBV19 TGTGCCAGTAGTCCATTGACAGGGGACTATAATTCACCCCTCCACTTT CASSPLTGDYNSPLHF
- - TRBJ1-1 TRBV4-2 TGTGCCAGCAGCCAAGATATCGTGACGGGGACTGAAGCTTTCTTT CASSQDIVTGTEAFF
- - TRBJ2-7 TRBV19 TGTGCCAGTAGTATAGTGTTGCAGGACAGCTACGAGCAGTACTTC CASSIVLQDSYEQYF
- - TRBJ2-1 TRBV4-1 TGCGCCAGCAAAGTGGTAAAGACAACCTACAATGAGCAGTTCTTC CASKVVKTTYNEQFF
TRBD1 - TRBJ2-7 TRBV5-1 TGCGCCAGCGGGGGGACAGGGGGAAACTACGAGCAGTACTTC CASGGTGGNYEQYF
TRBD1 - TRBJ1-2 TRBV18 TGTGCCAGCTCTGGACAGGAACAAAATGGCTACACCTTC CASSGQEQNGYTF
- - TRBJ1-2 TRBV18 TGTGCCAGCTCACCATTGGGGCAGCGTGGCTACACCTTC CASSPLGQRGYTF
TRBD1 - TRBJ2-7 TRBV13 TGTGCCAGCAGTTCCCCGGGACAGTCGGTCTACGAGCAGTACTTC CASSSPGQSVYEQYF
TRBD1 - TRBJ1-2 TRBV23-1 TGCGCCAGCAGTCACCCGGGACAGGGGAACTATGGCTACACCTTC CASSHPGQGNYGYTF
- - TRBJ1-6 TRBV19 TGTGCCGCGGGGGGTTTGGTGTCACCCCTCCACTTT CAAGGLVSPLHF
- - TRBJ1-2 TRBV7-2 TGTGCCAGCAGCTTAAGGTCCGACAGGAACTATGGCTACACCTTC CASSLRSDRNYGYTF
- - TRBJ1-6 TRBV6-5 TGTGCCAGCAGCATAACCTGGCGGTCACCCCTCCACTTT CASSITWRSPLHF
- few TRBJ1-1 TRBV5-4 TGTGCCAGCAGCGGGGTTAGGGGATCCGCTGAAGCTTTCTTT CASSGVRGSAEAFF
TRBD1 - TRBJ2-2 TRBV9 TGTGCCAGCAGCGGACTCTCCGGGACAGGGAACACCGGGGAGCTGTTTTTT CASSGLSGTGNTGELFF
- - TRBJ1-6 TRBV2 TGTGCCAGCAGTGCCCTTAGCTCCTATAATTCACCCCTCCACTTT CASSALSSYNSPLHF
TRBD1 - TRBJ1-1 TRBV30 TGTGCCTGGAGTGTACGGGGGACAGTGAACACTGAAGCTTTCTTT CAWSVRGTVNTEAFF
- - TRBJ1-6 TRBV19 TGTGCCAGTTCCGGGATACTAAATTCACCCCTCCACTTT CASSGILNSPLHF
TRBD1 - TRBJ2-7 TRBV6-1 TGTGCCAGCAGTCGGGACAGGGGATACTACGAGCAGTACTTC CASSRDRGYYEQYF
- - TRBJ2-7 TRBV27 TGTGCCAGCAGTTTAGGACGGGGTGGCTACGAGCAGTACTTC CASSLGRGGYEQYF
TRBD1 - TRBJ1-5 TRBV4-1 TGCGGCAGCAGCCAAGCATGGAAGGGGGCCGCCGAGCAGCCCCAGCATTTT CGSSQAWKGAAEQPQHF
- - TRBJ2-7 TRBV14 TGTGCCAGCAGCCAAGGAGCCTACGAGCAGTACTTC CASSQGAYEQYF
TRBD1 once TRBJ1-3 TRBV19 TGTGCCAGTAGTCCAACTACAGGGGCTTCTGGAAACACCATATATTTT CASSPTTGASGNTIYF
TRBD2 - TRBJ2-1 TRBV7-2 TGTGCCAGCAGCTTAGTCGGGACTAGCGGGGGTAATGAGCAGTTCTTC CASSLVGTSGGNEQFF
- - TRBJ2-5 TRBV7-3 TGTGCCAGCGAGATGGAGAACGACCAAGAGACCCAGTACTTC CASEMENDQETQYF
TRBD1 - TRBJ2-6 TRBV10-3 TGTGCCATCAGTGAGGGGGACAGGGGCTCTGGGGCCAACGTCCTGACTTTC CAISEGDRGSGANVLTF
TRBD1 - TRBJ1-2 TRBV7-2 TGTGCCAGCAGCTTAGGTTCTACAGGGGGCTATGGCTACACCTTC CASSLGSTGGYGYTF
TRBD1 - TRBJ2-1 TRBV19 TGTGCCAGTAGTATACTTCAGGGGGTGGGCAATGAGCAGTTCTTC CASSILQGVGNEQFF
- - TRBJ1-2 TRBV7-2 TGTGCCAGCAGCTTAGGCCGAACGGGGGGCTACACCTTC CASSLGRTGGYTF
TRBD2 - TRBJ2-2 TRBV30 TGTGCCTGGAGTCTTAGCGGGGGGACTAACACCGGGGAGCTGTTTTTT CAWSLSGGTNTGELFF
- - TRBJ1-3 TRBV10-3 TGTGCCATCAGTGACCTGGTCATCCAGCGGGGAAACACCATATATTTT CAISDLVIQRGNTIYF
- - TRBJ2-1 TRBV7-3 TGTGCCAGCAGCTCCCAGAACAATGAGCAGTTCTTC CASSSQNNEQFF
TRBD2 - TRBJ2-1 TRBV6-4 TGTGCCAGCAGTGGTACTAGCGGGGGCTCCTACAATGAGCAGTTCTTC CASSGTSGGSYNEQFF
- - TRBJ2-7 TRBV5-1 TGCGCCAGCAGCTTCCGGACACCCCACGAGCAGTACTTC CASSFRTPHEQYF
- - TRBJ1-2 TRBV6-6 TGTGCCAGCAGGGGTTGGCAGGGAAACTATGGCTACACCTTC CASRGWQGNYGYTF
- - TRBJ1-4 TRBV28 TGTGCCAGCAGGGATCGGGGGTATGAAAAACTGTTTTTT CASRDRGYEKLFF
TRBD2 - TRBJ2-7 TRBV7-9 TGTGCCAGCAGCGGGGACTACACCTACGAGCAGTACTTC CASSGDYTYEQYF
TRBD1 - TRBJ2-7 TRBV5-6 TGTGCCAGCAGCCGAGTCGGTGACAGGGTGTACGAGCAGTACTTC CASSRVGDRVYEQYF